This T cell receptor (beta chain) was identified in a study of regulatory T cells in long-lasting Graves disease. TCR beta libraries were built with iRepertoire HTBI primers and Arm-PCR of CDR3 regions. Study processing details: Identified segments across samples numbered approximately 60 TRBV and over eleven TRBJ. TCRdb analysed the multiplex PCR reads with MiXCR anew, one entry per CDR3 protein. TCRdb's processing, not the study's, gives the V and J calls here. The repertoire holds under 300,000 distinct CDR3 sequences, with under 20% as singletons. The V and J ends lost 1 base and 1 base respectively, with 10 bases between them. CDR1 is SGHTA, CDR2 FQGNSA, per germline. The CDR3 totals 15 residues. The sample's time point: newly diagnosed GD, antithyroid drugs for less than 3 months. There was RNA extracted from PBMCs, and the TCR library was made from it. This same sample was also part of a study on T cells in Graves' hyperthyroidism and ophthalmopathy. As that study records: Using the HTBI primer set, a first-round RT-PCR was run on the TCR CDR3.

The sample was peripheral blood mononuclear cells (PBMCs), taken at new diagnosis, from a patient treated with antithyroid drugs. The chain has TRBV7-2 and TRBJ1-1; the D gene is possibly TRBD1 (5 bases). The receptor's source is a woman aged 30 to 39 with Graves disease. The CDR3 spells CASSLVRQRNTEAFF. The CDR3 DNA is TGTGCCAGCAGCTTAGTTCGACAGAGGAACACTGAAGCTTTCTTT. Together with reference TRBV7-2 and TRBJ1-1, the CDR3 gives the full variable domain: GAGVSQSPSNKVTEKGKDVELRCDPISGHTALYWYRQSLGQGLEFLIYFQGNSAPDKSGLPSDRFSAERTGGSVSTLTIQRTQQEDSAVYLCASSLVRQRNTEAFFGQGTRLTVV.